This T cell receptor (beta chain) was obtained from a study of shared clonotypes between healthy human individuals. Study-wide results and caveats: Larger estimated richness was generally seen in naive subsets than in memory subsets. All-four-donor shared clonotypes had higher generation probabilities than non-shared clonotypes did.

Note on this clone: Its antigen is as yet unknown.

Every subset's genomic DNA went evenly onto several immunoSEQ plates. Clones were sequenced by immunoSEQ multiplex PCR, and TCRdb holds only the in-frame ones, with some missing. The sample has 90,000 to 130,000 clones; over 65% are singletons. This TCR came from a woman aged 30 to 39 in good health. The material sequenced was memory CD8+ T cells sorted from blood. As to subset: CD45RO+ cells pooled with CCR7-negative TemRA cells.

This CDR3 reads CASSFGGRVGNEQFF. As DNA, the CDR3 is TGCGCCAGCAGCTTTGGCGGGAGGGTGGGCAATGAGCAGTTCTTC. This chain uses TRBV5-1 with TRBJ2-1; 9 bases are shared with TRBD2. CDR1 and CDR2 (germline): SGHRS, YFSETQ. Trimming cost V 2 bases and J 6 bases; bases outside gene matches: 6. The CDR3 sequence is 15 residues long.